A single sample gave rise to the 15 T cell receptor beta chains below, sequenced in a study of T cells in Graves' hyperthyroidism and ophthalmopathy. Researchers amplified the TCR beta CDR3 regions from RNA transcripts. Initially, a first-round RT-PCR of the TCR CDR3 employed the HTBI primer set. One entry per CDR3 protein results from TCRdb running MiXCR on the multiplex PCR reads. The table has 600,000 or so distinct CDR3 sequences, around 15% seen once; the top ten hold 3.8%. Sequenced: blood. The receptors here all came from a woman aged 25 to 39 with Graves' hyperthyroidism.

The J gene is TRBJ2-7, the V gene TRBV7-9, with 13 nucleotides matching TRBD2. The J segment lost 7 bases and the V segment lost 4 bases, leaving 7 bases of the junction unmatched. Germline V gives CDR1 SEHNR, CDR2 FQNEAQ (reference sequence). The CDR3 is 15 amino acids. The CDR3 here is CASSSGLAGAQEQYF. The CDR3 coding sequence is TGTGCCAGCAGCTCAGGACTAGCGGGAGCTCAAGAGCAGTACTTC.

This clonotype has just a few counts. This chain links TRBV4-3 with TRBJ2-1, with D possibly TRBD1 on 6 matching bases. CDR3 length: 17 amino acids. Germline CDR1 reads LGHNA; CDR2 reads YSLEER. Trimming pared 2 bases from V and 12 bases from J, leaving 26 bases between. In DNA, the CDR3 is TGCGCCAGCAGCCAAAACTCCGGGACATCTTTCATGGGGAGGCAGTTCTTC. It codes for CASSQNSGTSFMGRQFF.

The V call is TRBV20-1, the J call TRBJ2-7; the D gene is possibly TRBD2 (6 bases). The CDR3 runs to 12 residues. V lost 3 bases, J lost 3 bases, and 9 bases lay in between. Germline lookup yields CDR1 DFQATT and CDR2 SNEGSKA (reference sequence). CDR3 in DNA: TGCAGTGCTAGTATTAGCGGCTACGAGCAGTACTTC. Encoded protein: CSASISGYEQYF.

This clonotype was counted only a few times. The chain is built from TRBV30 and TRBJ1-5; a weak D match, TRBD1 (5 bases). The CDR3 contains 15 residues. The ends were cut back, 2 bases at V and 1 base at J, with 12 bases in the middle. Looked up from germline, CDR1 is GTSNPN and CDR2 is SVGIG (reference sequence). The chain's CDR3 is CAWSSQGTSNQPQHF. CDR3 DNA sequence: TGTGCCTGGAGTTCCCAGGGAACGAGCAATCAGCCCCAGCATTTT.

This clonotype was detected ten times or more. The rearrangement links TRBV19 to TRBJ1-5; D gene ambiguous. This CDR3 is 15 amino acids long. Trimming removed 3 bases at V and 0 bases at J, with 9 bases between. CDR1 and CDR2 from the germline V gene are LNHDA and SQIVND (reference sequence). The CDR3 DNA follows: TGTGCCAGTAGTATCCGGGCAGATAGCAATCAGCCCCAGCATTTT. Its protein product is CASSIRADSNQPQHF.

This clonotype was seen repeatedly, ten times or more. The V call is TRBV12-3 or TRBV12-4, the J call TRBJ2-2; D is perhaps TRBD1 (7 bases). This CDR3 is 17 amino acids long. With 9 bases removed from V and 5 bases from J, the gap between germline ends came to 25 bases. CDR3 in DNA: TGTGCCAGTCGACTAGGCCAAGGACAGGAGGGAACCGGGGAGCTGTTTTTT. Translation: CASRLGQGQEGTGELFF.

This clonotype has at least ten counts. The chain employs TRBV7-9 and TRBJ1-5, with 8 bases that match TRBD1. The CDR3 loop spans 14 amino acids. Trimming at V came to 5 bases and at J to 4 bases, leaving 4 bases not matched to a gene. The germline V gene has CDR1 SEHNR and CDR2 FQNEAQ (reference sequence). CDR3 sequence: CASSADRANQPQHF. The DNA of the CDR3 is TGTGCCAGCAGCGCGGACAGGGCAAATCAGCCCCAGCATTTT.

This chain links TRBV6-4 with TRBJ1-6; the match to TRBD1 covers 7 bases. The CDR3 runs 13 residues. Germline V gives CDR1 MRHNA, CDR2 SNTAGT. Trimming took 3 bases from V and 11 from J; bases not matched to a gene: 4. CDR3 in amino acids: CASSEIRGTPLHF. DNA of the CDR3: TGTGCCAGCAGTGAAATCAGGGGGACACCCCTCCACTTT.

The gene calls are TRBV7-2 and TRBJ1-1; D not certain. V was trimmed by 7 bases and J by 6 bases, leaving 15 bases between them. CDR1 SGHTA and CDR2 FQGNSA come from the germline V gene. This CDR3 is built from 13 residues. CDR3 region: CASTLSVPPEAFF. The CDR3 DNA sequence: TGTGCCAGCACCCTCTCCGTCCCCCCTGAAGCTTTCTTT.

V and J are TRBV20-1 and TRBJ2-5; 8 bases align to TRBD2. The CDR3 length is 15 residues. Germline trimming cut 2 bases from V and 5 bases from J; bases unmatched to any gene: 10. CDR1 DFQATT and CDR2 SNEGSKA come from the germline V gene (reference sequence). CDR3 residues: CSARPSGGLGETQYF. The CDR3 DNA reads TGCAGTGCTAGACCGAGCGGGGGCCTTGGGGAGACCCAGTACTTC.

There are many counts of this clonotype. The V and J genes are TRBV27 and TRBJ2-6; the D call may be TRBD1 or TRBD2 (5 bases each). The CDR3 is 15 residues long. The germline CDR1 and CDR2 sequences are MNHEY and SMNVEV (reference sequence). Trimming left V 3 bases short and J 3 bases short, with 9 bases between. This CDR3 reads CASSFEGIGANVLTF. The CDR3, as DNA: TGTGCCAGCAGTTTTGAGGGGATTGGGGCCAACGTCCTGACTTTC.

This clonotype turned up a few times. The chain combines TRBV13 with TRBJ2-1, with D possibly matching TRBD2 (5 bases). The germline V and J ends were trimmed by 0 bases and 13 bases, with 13 bases remaining between them. CDR1 and CDR2 (germline): PRHDT, FYEKMQ (reference sequence). The CDR3 covers 13 residues. This CDR3 is CASSLGPAGEQFF. Written as DNA, the CDR3 is TGTGCCAGCAGCTTAGGTCCGGCGGGCGAACAGTTCTTC.

This clonotype came up a few times. The gene calls are TRBV27 and TRBJ2-7; tentatively, D is TRBD1 (5 bases). Trimming cost V 2 bases and J 3 bases, with 14 bases left between them. In germline, CDR1 is MNHEY, CDR2 SMNVEV (reference sequence). The CDR3 spans 15 residues. This CDR3 reads CASSLGAGWVYEQYF. CDR3 DNA: TGTGCCAGCAGTTTAGGGGCAGGGTGGGTCTACGAGCAGTACTTC.

Ten or more counts support this clonotype. This chain connects TRBV7-2 to TRBJ2-3, with a weak D call TRBD2 (5 bases). This CDR3 is 15 amino acids long. Trimming took 5 bases from V and 2 from J, leaving 14 bases between them. Germline V lookup: CDR1 SGHTA, CDR2 FQGNSA. CDR3 in DNA: TGTGCCAGCAGCCAAGCGGCCTCTTTCACAGATACGCAGTATTTT. It translates to CASSQAASFTDTQYF. Using reference TRBV7-2 and TRBJ2-3 for the parts outside the CDR3, the full variable domain is GAGVSQSPSNKVTEKGKDVELRCDPISGHTALYWYRQSLGQGLEFLIYFQGNSAPDKSGLPSDRFSAERTGGSVSTLTIQRTQQEDSAVYLCASSQAASFTDTQYFGPGTRLTVL.

This clonotype was picked up many times. J is TRBJ2-7 and V is TRBV11-2; D is unclear. Trimming cost V 5 bases and J 3 bases, with 11 bases left between them. Per the germline V gene, CDR1 is SGHAT and CDR2 is FQNNGV. The CDR3 totals 13 residues. CDR3 amino acids: CASSHTVHYEQYF. Here the CDR3 DNA reads TGTGCCAGCAGCCATACAGTTCACTACGAGCAGTACTTC.